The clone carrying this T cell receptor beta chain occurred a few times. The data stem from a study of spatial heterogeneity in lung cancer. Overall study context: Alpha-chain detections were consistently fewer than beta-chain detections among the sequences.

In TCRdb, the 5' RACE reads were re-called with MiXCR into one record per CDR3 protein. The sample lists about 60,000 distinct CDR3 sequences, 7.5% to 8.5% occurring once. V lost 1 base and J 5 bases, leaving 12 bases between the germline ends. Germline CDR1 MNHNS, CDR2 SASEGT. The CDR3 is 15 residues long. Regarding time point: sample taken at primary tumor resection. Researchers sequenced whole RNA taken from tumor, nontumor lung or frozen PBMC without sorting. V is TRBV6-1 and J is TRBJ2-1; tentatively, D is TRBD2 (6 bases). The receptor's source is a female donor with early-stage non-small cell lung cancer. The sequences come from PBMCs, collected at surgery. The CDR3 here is CASSEGLWGDNEQFF. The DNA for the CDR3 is TGTGCCAGCAGTGAAGGTCTCTGGGGGGACAATGAGCAGTTCTTC.